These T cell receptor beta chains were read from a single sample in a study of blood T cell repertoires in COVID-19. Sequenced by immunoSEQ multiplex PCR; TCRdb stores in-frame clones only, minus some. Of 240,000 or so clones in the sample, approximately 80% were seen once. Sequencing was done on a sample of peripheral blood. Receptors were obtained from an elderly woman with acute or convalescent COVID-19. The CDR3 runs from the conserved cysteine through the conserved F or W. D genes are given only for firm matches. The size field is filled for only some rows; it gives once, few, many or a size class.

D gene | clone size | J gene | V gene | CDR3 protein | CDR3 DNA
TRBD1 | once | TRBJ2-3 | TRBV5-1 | CASSIGQASTDTQYF | TGCGCCAGCAGCATCGGACAGGCTAGCACAGATACGCAGTATTTT
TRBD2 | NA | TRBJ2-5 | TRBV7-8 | CASSLGGTSEETQYF | TGTGCCAGCAGCTTAGGGGGGACTAGCGAAGAGACCCAGTACTTC
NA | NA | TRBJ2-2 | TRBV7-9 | CASSLAGPDTGELFF | TGTGCCAGCAGCTTAGCGGGGCCCGACACCGGGGAGCTGTTTTTT
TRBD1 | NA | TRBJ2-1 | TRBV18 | CASSPPGTGDYNEQFF | TGTGCCAGCTCACCGCCCGGGACAGGGGACTACAATGAGCAGTTCTTC
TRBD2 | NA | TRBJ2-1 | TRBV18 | CASSQVSGGYEQFF | TGTGCCAGCTCACAGGTTAGCGGGGGCTATGAGCAGTTCTTC
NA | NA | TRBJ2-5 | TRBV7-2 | CASSWGQGGRETQYF | TGTGCCAGCAGCTGGGGACAAGGGGGACGGGAGACCCAGTACTTC
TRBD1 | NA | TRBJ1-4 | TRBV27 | CASRTPGQGNEKLFF | TGTGCCAGCAGGACTCCGGGACAGGGGAATGAAAAACTGTTTTTT
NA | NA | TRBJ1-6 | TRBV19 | CASSIGWGEGPLHF | TGTGCCAGTAGTATAGGGTGGGGCGAAGGGCCCCTCCACTTT
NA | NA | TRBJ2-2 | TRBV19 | CASSLPGLPGELFF | TGTGCCAGTAGTCTCCCCGGACTCCCCGGGGAGCTGTTTTTT
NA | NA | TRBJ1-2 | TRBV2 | CASSEFVRFAEIKFNYGYTF | TGTGCCAGCAGTGAATTCGTCAGGTTCGCAGAGATAAAATTTAACTATGGCTACACCTTC
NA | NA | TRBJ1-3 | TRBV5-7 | CASSLAREHLRSGNTIYF | TGTGCCAGCAGCTTGGCCCGCGAGCATTTACGCTCTGGAAACACCATATATTTT
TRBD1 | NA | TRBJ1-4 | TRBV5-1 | CASSLTGGTNEKLFF | TGCGCCAGCAGTCTAACAGGGGGAACTAATGAAAAACTGTTTTTT
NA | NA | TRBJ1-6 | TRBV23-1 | CASRIRQHSPLHF | TGCGCCAGCAGGATTAGACAGCATTCACCCCTCCACTTT
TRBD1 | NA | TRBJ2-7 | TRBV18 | CASSQRQGLAYEQYF | TGTGCCAGCTCACAAAGACAGGGTTTAGCCTACGAGCAGTACTTC
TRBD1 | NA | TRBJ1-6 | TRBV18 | CASSPVEQGGSPLHF | TGTGCCAGCTCACCTGTAGAACAGGGGGGTTCACCCCTCCACTTT
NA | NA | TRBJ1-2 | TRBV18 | CASSSSGGNYGYTF | TGTGCCAGCTCCTCCTCAGGCGGGAACTATGGCTACACCTTC
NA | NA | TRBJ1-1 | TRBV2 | CASSRDLSTEAFF | TGTGCCAGCAGTCGGGACTTAAGCACTGAAGCTTTCTTT
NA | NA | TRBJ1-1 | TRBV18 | CASSPGEHEAFF | TGTGCCAGCTCACCAGGGGAGCACGAAGCTTTCTTT
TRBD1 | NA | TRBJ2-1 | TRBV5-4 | CASSPGTGSYNEQFF | TGTGCCAGCAGCCCGGGGACAGGGTCCTACAATGAGCAGTTCTTC
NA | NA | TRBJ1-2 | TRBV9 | CASSPRQGNYGYTF | TGTGCCAGCAGCCCCCGCCAGGGCAACTATGGCTACACCTTC
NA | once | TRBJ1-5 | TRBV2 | CASSDVSRSNQPQHF | TGTGCCAGCAGTGATGTGTCTCGTAGCAATCAGCCCCAGCATTTT
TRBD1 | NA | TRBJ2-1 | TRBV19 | CASSPEGQGNIWKFF | TGTGCCAGTAGTCCGGAGGGACAGGGGAATATTTGGAAGTTCTTC
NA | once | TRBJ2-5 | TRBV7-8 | CASSLLITVIQETQYF | TGTGCCAGCAGCCTCCTAATCACAGTGATTCAAGAGACCCAGTACTTC
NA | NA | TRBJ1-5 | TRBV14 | CASSEDRVSNQPQHF | TGTGCCAGCAGCGAAGACCGGGTCTCCAATCAGCCCCAGCATTTT
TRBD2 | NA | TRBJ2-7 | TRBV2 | CASSAGLAGTYEQYF | TGTGCCAGCAGTGCCGGGCTAGCGGGGACCTACGAGCAGTACTTC
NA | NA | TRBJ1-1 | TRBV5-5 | CASSLGRSKNTEAFF | TGTGCCAGCAGCTTGGGGCGGAGCAAGAACACTGAAGCTTTCTTT
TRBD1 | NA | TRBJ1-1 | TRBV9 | CASSVGPGTGGTEAFF | TGTGCCAGCAGCGTAGGGCCCGGGACAGGGGGCACTGAAGCTTTCTTT
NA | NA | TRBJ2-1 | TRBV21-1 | CASSHDRGSYNEQFF | TGTGCCAGCAGCCATGACCGAGGCTCCTACAATGAGCAGTTCTTC
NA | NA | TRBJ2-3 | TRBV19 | CASSDRSTDTQYF | TGTGCCAGTTCCGACAGAAGCACAGATACGCAGTATTTT
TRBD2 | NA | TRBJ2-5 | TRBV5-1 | CASSARLARQETQYF | TGCGCCAGCAGCGCCCGACTAGCGCGACAAGAGACCCAGTACTTC
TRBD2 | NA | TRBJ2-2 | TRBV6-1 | CASSEAWGGANTGELFF | TGTGCCAGCAGTGAAGCTTGGGGGGGGGCGAACACCGGGGAGCTGTTTTTT
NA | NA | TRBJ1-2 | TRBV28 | CASSPATRGYTF | TGTGCCAGCAGTCCCGCGACGAGGGGCTACACCTTC
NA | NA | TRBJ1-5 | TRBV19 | CASSIGAGIQPQHF | TGTGCCAGTAGTATAGGGGCAGGGATTCAGCCCCAGCATTTT
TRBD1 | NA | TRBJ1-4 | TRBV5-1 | CASSQGQGGEKLFF | TGCGCCAGCAGCCAAGGACAGGGCGGTGAAAAACTGTTTTTT
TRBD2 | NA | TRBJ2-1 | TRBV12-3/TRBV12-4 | CASRGGSVNEQFF | TGTGCCAGCCGCGGGGGGTCCGTCAATGAGCAGTTCTTC
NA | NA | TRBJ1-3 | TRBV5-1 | CASSYSSSGNTIYF | TGCGCCAGCAGCTACTCGAGCTCTGGAAACACCATATATTTT
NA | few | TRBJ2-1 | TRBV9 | CASSPEPRRSTYNEQFF | TGTGCCAGCAGCCCAGAGCCCCGCAGGTCAACCTACAATGAGCAGTTCTTC
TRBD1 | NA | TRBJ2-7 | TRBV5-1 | CASSPRTGEYEQYF | TGCGCCAGCAGCCCAAGGACAGGGGAATACGAGCAGTACTTC
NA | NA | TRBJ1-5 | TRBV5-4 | CASSLQGENQPQHF | TGTGCCAGCAGTTTGCAAGGGGAAAATCAGCCCCAGCATTTT
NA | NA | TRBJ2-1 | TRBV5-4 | CASSLAGRSSYNEQFF | TGTGCCAGCAGCTTGGCTGGGAGGAGCTCCTACAATGAGCAGTTCTTC
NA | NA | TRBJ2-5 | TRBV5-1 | CASSYPGRQETQYF | TGCGCCAGCAGCTACCCAGGGAGGCAAGAGACCCAGTACTTC
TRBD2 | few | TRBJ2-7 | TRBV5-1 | CASSFGRGGSYEQYF | TGCGCCAGCAGCTTCGGGCGGGGGGGCTCCTACGAGCAGTACTTC
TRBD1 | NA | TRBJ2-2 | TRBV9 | CASSVELRGTGTTGELFF | TGTGCCAGCAGCGTAGAACTTAGAGGGACAGGGACCACCGGGGAGCTGTTTTTT
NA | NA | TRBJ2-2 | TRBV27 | CASRGLNTGELFF | TGTGCCAGCAGGGGACTCAACACCGGGGAGCTGTTTTTT
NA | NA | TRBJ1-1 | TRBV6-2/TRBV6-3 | CASSYYSGNTEAFF | TGTGCCAGCAGTTACTACTCGGGGAACACTGAAGCTTTCTTT
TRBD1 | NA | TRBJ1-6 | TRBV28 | CASSPQGSSNSPLHF | TGTGCCAGCAGCCCACAGGGGAGTAGTAATTCACCCCTCCACTTT
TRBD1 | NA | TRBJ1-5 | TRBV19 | CASGTGVGQPQHF | TGTGCCAGTGGGACAGGTGTAGGTCAGCCCCAGCATTTT
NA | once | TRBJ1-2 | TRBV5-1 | CASSLSPVNYGYTF | TGCGCCAGCAGCTTGTCTCCGGTGAACTATGGCTACACCTTC
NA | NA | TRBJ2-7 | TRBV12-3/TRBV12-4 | CASSGGRSYEQYF | TGTGCCAGCAGTGGAGGGCGCTCCTACGAGCAGTACTTC
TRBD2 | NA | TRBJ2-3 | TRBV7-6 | CASSLSGTSGSRSSTDTQYF | TGTGCCAGCAGCTTATCCGGGACTAGCGGGTCCAGATCTAGCACAGATACGCAGTATTTT
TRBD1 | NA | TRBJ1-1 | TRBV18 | CASSPGQVEAFF | TGTGCCAGCTCACCAGGACAGGTTGAAGCTTTCTTT
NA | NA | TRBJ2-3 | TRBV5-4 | CASSNGPGGGTDTQYF | TGTGCCAGCAGCAATGGCCCGGGGGGCGGCACAGATACGCAGTATTTT
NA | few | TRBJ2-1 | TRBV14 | CASSQEGEGQVVNEQFF | TGTGCCAGCAGCCAAGAGGGGGAGGGACAGGTGGTCAATGAGCAGTTCTTC